This T cell receptor (beta chain) is drawn from a study of beta chain features in type 1 diabetes. The CDR3 is 14 amino acids. Between the trimmed V and J ends, which lost 3 bases and 4 bases, there was a span of 12 bases. Germline V lookup: CDR1 ENHRY, CDR2 SYGVKD. TCRB transcripts that were expressed got sequenced, as all of the isolated RNA had been reverse transcribed. The assay was immunoSEQ multiplex PCR, and TCRdb's table has in-frame clones only and misses some. The sample includes hundreds of thousands of clones, over 12% seen only once; the top ten take 0.03% to 0.04%. Concerning this clone itself: Its target is unknown.

Study-level points and caveats: For Type 1 diabetes patients, all four CD4+ subsets carried TCRB CDR3s that were moderately but significantly shorter.

Sequenced material: naive CD4+ T cells from blood. The sequence derives from a man younger than 35 with type 1 diabetes. The rearrangement links TRBV10-3 to TRBJ1-1; D is possibly TRBD1 (6 bases). CDR3 sequence reads: CAISESAGATEAFF. CDR3 in DNA: TGTGCCATCAGTGAATCAGCAGGGGCCACTGAAGCTTTCTTT.